This T cell receptor (beta chain) was identified in a study of blood T cell repertoires in COVID-19 (dated by TCRdb to 2020 to 2022). Regarding the research as a whole: Collaborator samples came from the United States, Italy and Spain and covered acute and convalescent phases of COVID-19. A de-identified subject ID, COVID-19 status, age in years and sex were almost always included in the sample metadata. The repertoires were released in a freely available public database intended as a resource for research on the immune response to SARS-CoV-2. The samples were drawn from two sources: the first 160 participants of the ongoing ImmuneRACE study, and 1,000 to 1,500 subjects contributed by 6 global collaborators. The material from the prospective study consisted of cDNA or gDNA derived from T cells, B-cell-depleted T cells, or PBMCs. Deeply sampled blood TCRbeta repertoires from subjects exposed to, actively infected with, or recovered from COVID-19 were included in the dataset. Where available, HLA class I and class II types were taken from metadata supplied by the sample provider and were not determined by assay-based typing.

From the cysteine up to the phenylalanine, the CDR3 has a length of 16 residues. Only the CDR3 portion is preserved as DNA: 48 bases, with reading frame beginning at the first base. The germline V gene specifies SGHRS as CDR1 and YFSETQ as CDR2. The germline V end is reduced by 4 bases and the J end by 1 base; junction bases left unmatched: 5. TCRbeta CDR3 regions were amplified from genomic DNA by means of the immunoSEQ Assay, a bias-controlled multiplex PCR. Under the source paper's analysis protocol: Nucleated cell counts per sample were estimated from amplification of reference gene primers within the assay. To quantify the absolute abundance of each unique TCRbeta CDR3 rearrangement, sequence reads were collapsed and filtered. Productive Simpson clonality was computed per sample as the square root of Simpson's diversity index over productive rearrangements. TCRdb retrieved this table from immuneACCESS and kept in-frame rearrangements only. Not all clones are present; in checked studies, unresolved V genes account for under half, and no reason is known for the remainder. The V and J calls and clone size come from that table; D and trimming were worked out from the DNA. This sample lists hundreds of thousands of clones; 70% to 85% were detected once. The top ten hold more than 3% of the sample.

In the prospective study, participants were about 18 to 95 years old, resided in approximately 22 geographic areas of the United States, and were enrolled through a virtual design. To assign participants to cohorts, the prospective study relied on clinical history that participants themselves reported in a screening survey and a study questionnaire. Recovered participants in ImmuneRACE Cohort 3 were defined as having two consecutive negative NP/OP PCR tests, clearance from a healthcare professional, or resolution of symptoms. In the prospective study, whole blood, serum and a nasopharyngeal or oropharyngeal swab were collected from each participant by mobile phlebotomists. Prospective study participants could optionally give additional blood draws and questionnaires over a 2-month period. Before DNA extraction, prospective study blood samples were shipped either frozen or at room temperature. On this clone itself: Which antigen it targets is not known. The record has no base qualities; no much larger clone is one base away.

Here is what the overall study found, with its caveats: The amount of clinical and demographic metadata varied by source and participant and was provided uncurated.

Recombination joined TRBV5-1 with TRBJ1-6; 7 of the junction bases match TRBD1. Material for sequencing was PBMCs or T cells enriched from blood (not recorded which). This sequence originates from a woman between 55 and 75 years old who had recovered from COVID-19. The CDR3 here reads CASSPDRESYNSPLHF. The DNA reads as follows: TGCGCCAGCAGCCCCGACAGGGAATCCTATAATTCACCCCTCCACTTT.